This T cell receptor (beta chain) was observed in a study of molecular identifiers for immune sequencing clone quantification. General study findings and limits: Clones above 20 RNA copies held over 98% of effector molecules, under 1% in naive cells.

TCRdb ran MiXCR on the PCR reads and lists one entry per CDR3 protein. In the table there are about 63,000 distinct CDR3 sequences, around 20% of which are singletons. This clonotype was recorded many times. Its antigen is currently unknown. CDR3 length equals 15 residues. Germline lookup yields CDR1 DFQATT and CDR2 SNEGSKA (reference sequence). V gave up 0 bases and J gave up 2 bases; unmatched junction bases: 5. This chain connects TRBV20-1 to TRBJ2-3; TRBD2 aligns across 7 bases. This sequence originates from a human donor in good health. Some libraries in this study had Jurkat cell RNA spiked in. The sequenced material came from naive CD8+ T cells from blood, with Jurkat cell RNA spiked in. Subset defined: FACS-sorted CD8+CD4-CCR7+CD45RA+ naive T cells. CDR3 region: CSARDPAGFTDTQYF. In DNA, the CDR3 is TGCAGTGCTAGAGACCCAGCGGGGTTCACAGATACGCAGTATTTT.